The 32 T cell receptor beta chains reported below all come from one sample, sequenced in a study of spatial heterogeneity in lung cancer. Findings of the study overall: Tumoral mutation counts were tracked by counts of expanded intratumoral alpha and beta TCRs.

Time point defined: sample taken at primary tumor resection. TCRdb itself ran the 5' RACE reads through MiXCR, one entry per CDR3 protein. The sample shows about 13,000 distinct CDR3 sequences, under 6% of them seen only once. Their target antigens are unknown. The sequenced sample was lung tumor tissue, obtained at surgery. The source of these receptors is a male donor with early-stage non-small cell lung cancer.

This clonotype was counted many times. This beta chain is off target for a library built for alpha chains, so its abundance means little. The V gene is TRBV20-1, the J gene TRBJ1-1; D perhaps matches TRBD1 (5 bases). Germline assignment: CDR1 DFQATT and CDR2 SNEGSKA (reference sequence). The CDR3 is 14 residues long. V dropped 3 bases and J dropped 7 bases, with 18 bases sitting between them. This CDR3 reads CSASPPGGIDEAFF. The CDR3 coding sequence is TGCAGTGCTAGCCCCCCGGGGGGAATAGATGAAGCTTTCTTT.

This clonotype is medium-sized in the sample. For a library built for alpha chains, this beta chain is a stray read; little rests on its size. This chain connects TRBV7-8 to TRBJ1-5, with D hard to call. In germline, CDR1 is SGHVS, CDR2 FQNEAQ. V lost 1 base, J lost 7 bases, and 5 bases lay in between. The CDR3 extends over 12 amino acids. CDR3 protein: CASSLERQPQHF. CDR3 coding DNA: TGTGCCAGCAGCTTAGAACGCCAGCCCCAGCATTTT.

The table lists this clonotype with many counts. This beta chain appears as a stray read in a library generated for alpha chains; its size is not informative. CDR3 sequence (DNA): TGCAGCGTTGCCCGACAGGGTTCCTACGAGCAGTACTTC. This sequence encodes CSVARQGSYEQYF. This chain links TRBV29-1 with TRBJ2-7; 7 positions agree with TRBD1. The ends lost 4 bases at V and 1 base at J; junction bases unmatched: 4. This CDR3 has 13 residues. Germline V CDR1 and CDR2: SQVTM, ANQGSEA.

This clonotype was detected ten times or more. The library was designed around alpha chains, so this beta chain is a stray read whose abundance carries little weight. This chain joins TRBV6-5 and TRBJ1-1; D possibly corresponds to TRBD1 (6 bases). The V end was cut by 2 bases, the J end by 4 bases, with 14 bases between. CDR1 is MNHEY, CDR2 SVGAGI, per germline. The CDR3 length is 15 residues. The CDR3 DNA sequence: TGTGCCAGCAGTTACCGGGGGCAGTTCGGCACTGAAGCTTTCTTT. Translation: CASSYRGQFGTEAFF.

The sample holds a few counts of this clonotype. The library was built for alpha chains, so this beta chain is an off-target read and its size means little. The chain uses TRBV7-9 and TRBJ1-5; 9 bases are shared with TRBD1. The CDR3 consists of 15 residues. The germline gives CDR1 SEHNR, CDR2 FQNEAQ (reference sequence). J was trimmed by 2 bases and V by 5 bases; bases with no gene match: 4. The CDR3 protein is CASSGQGFGNQPQHF. DNA of the CDR3: TGTGCCAGCAGCGGACAGGGGTTCGGCAATCAGCCCCAGCATTTT.

This clonotype occurred many times. This beta chain represents an off-target read in a library built for alpha chains; its size is of limited meaning. The V gene is TRBV4-2, the J gene TRBJ1-5; 8 nucleotides match TRBD1. V shed 0 bases, J shed 7 bases, and the junction held 8 bases outside the gene matches. The CDR3 covers 16 residues. Germline CDR1 and CDR2: LGHNA and YNFKEQ. CDR3 region: CASSQERNRGWQPQHF. DNA for the CDR3: TGTGCCAGCAGCCAAGAACGGAACAGGGGGTGGCAGCCCCAGCATTTT.

Details on this clonotype: This beta chain lies outside the target of a library built for alpha chains; its clone size means little. This sequence joins TRBV11-2 and TRBJ2-5; TRBD2 might be the D (6 bases). CDR3 length equals 14 residues. Germline CDR1 is SGHAT and CDR2 is FQNNGV. The ends were cut back, 5 bases at V and 5 bases at J, with 15 bases in the middle. CDR3 DNA: TGTGCCAGCAGCCGGGCCAGGGAGGACGAGACCCAGTACTTC. This codes for CASSRAREDETQYF.

In its sample, this clonotype ranks as large. This beta chain lies outside the target of a library built for alpha chains; its clone size means little. V gene TRBV4-3 combines with J gene TRBJ2-5; TRBD2 matches 9 bases. The J segment lost 5 bases and the V segment lost 0 bases, leaving 7 bases of the junction unmatched. The CDR3 runs to 16 residues. Germline CDR1 and CDR2: LGHNA and YSLEER. The CDR3 loop is CASSQERAGGLETQYF. CDR3 DNA sequence: TGCGCCAGCAGCCAAGAGCGAGCGGGGGGCCTGGAGACCCAGTACTTC.

This clonotype appeared many times. Since the library was made to target alpha chains, this beta chain is a stray read and its abundance is not meaningful. This chain connects TRBV20-1 to TRBJ1-5, with no clear D. The germline V gene has CDR1 DFQATT and CDR2 SNEGSKA (reference sequence). V lost 7 bases and J 4 bases, leaving 14 bases between the germline ends. The CDR3 sequence is 13 residues long. CDR3 DNA: TGCAGTGTTCCGGGCGGAGGAAATCAGCCCCAGCATTTT. Residues: CSVPGGGNQPQHF.

This clonotype was seen ten or more times. A library prepared for alpha chains yielded this beta chain as an off-target read; its size is of little meaning. The rearrangement joins TRBV20-1 to TRBJ2-2; D gene unclear. With 3 bases removed from V and 4 bases from J, the gap between germline ends came to 12 bases. The CDR3 totals 14 residues. The germline gives CDR1 DFQATT, CDR2 SNEGSKA (reference sequence). Here the CDR3 reads CSARSGRITGELFF. The DNA for the CDR3 is TGCAGTGCTAGGTCAGGTAGAATCACCGGGGAGCTGTTTTTT.

Ten or more counts support this clonotype. Found in a library prepared for alpha chains, this beta chain is an off-target read, and its abundance has little meaning. V is TRBV28 and J is TRBJ2-3; 7 bases fit TRBD2. V shed 5 bases, J shed 0 bases, and the junction held 2 bases outside the gene matches. The CDR3 contains 14 residues. Germline V lookup: CDR1 MDHEN, CDR2 SYDVKM. CDR3 region: CASSGGESTDTQYF. CDR3 coding DNA: TGTGCCAGCAGTGGGGGGGAAAGCACAGATACGCAGTATTTT. The complete variable domain, with remaining parts taken from reference TRBV28 and TRBJ2-3, reads DVKVTQSSRYLVKRTGEKVFLECVQDMDHENMFWYRQDPGLGLRLIYFSYDVKMKEKGDIPEGYSVSREKKERFSLILESASTNQTSMYLCASSGGESTDTQYFGPGTRLTVL.

At least ten counts were recorded for this clonotype. The library was designed around alpha chains, so this beta chain is a stray read whose abundance carries little weight. The V gene is TRBV6-5, the J gene TRBJ2-1; D may be TRBD2 (5 bases). CDR1 is MNHEY and CDR2 is SVGAGI in the germline V gene. Trimming took 6 bases from V and 2 from J, leaving 17 bases between them. The CDR3 loop spans 16 amino acids. The CDR3 DNA is TGTGCCAGCAGCCGACCCCGGGCGGGTACCTACAATGAGCAGTTCTTC. Translation gives CASSRPRAGTYNEQFF.

This clonotype has ten or more counts. For a library built for alpha chains, this beta chain is a stray read; little rests on its size. The chain is built from TRBV2 and TRBJ2-3; the D gene is possibly TRBD1 (6 bases). This CDR3 has 16 residues. In germline, CDR1 is SNHLY, CDR2 FYNNEI. V lost 4 bases and J lost 0, with 14 bases in between. In nucleotides, the CDR3 is TGTGCCAGCAGTGCTCAGGGGACCCCAAGCACAGATACGCAGTATTTT. This gives the protein CASSAQGTPSTDTQYF.

In this sample, this clonotype turned up many times. The library was built for alpha chains, so this beta chain is an off-target read and its size means little. The chain recombines TRBV20-1 with TRBJ2-1; TRBD2 agrees at 12 bases. The CDR3 totals 15 residues. Trimming removed 5 bases from V and 4 bases from J; junction bases left unmatched: 6. In germline, CDR1 is DFQATT, CDR2 SNEGSKA (reference sequence). CDR3 loop: CSAGTSGGYYNEQFF. CDR3 bases: TGCAGTGCTGGAACTAGCGGGGGGTATTACAATGAGCAGTTCTTC.

On this clonotype itself: The library was designed around alpha chains, so this beta chain is a stray read whose abundance carries little weight. This chain links TRBV6-1 with TRBJ2-5; the match to TRBD2 covers 12 bases. The ends lost 4 bases at V and 4 bases at J; junction bases unmatched: 1. This CDR3 has 14 residues. The germline V gene encodes CDR1 MNHNS and CDR2 SASEGT. CDR3 loop: CASSGTSGVETQYF. The CDR3 coding sequence is TGTGCCAGCAGTGGGACTAGCGGGGTAGAGACCCAGTACTTC.

There are many counts of this clonotype. The library was built for alpha chains, so this beta chain is an off-target read and its size means little. The genes are TRBV3-1 and TRBJ2-7; D possibly matches TRBD1 or TRBD2 (5 bases each). V lost 3 bases and J 0 bases, leaving 12 bases between the germline ends. The CDR3 is 15 residues long. The germline V gene encodes CDR1 LGHDT and CDR2 YNNKEL (reference sequence). The DNA of the CDR3 is TGTGCCAGCAGCCAGGGGGTCTCTGCCTCCTACGAGCAGTACTTC. This codes for CASSQGVSASYEQYF.

By share of the sample, this clonotype is medium-sized. Because this beta chain is a stray read in a library intended to capture alpha chains, its abundance should not be given much weight. The V call is TRBV20-1, the J call TRBJ1-5, with 7 bases lining up with TRBD1. The CDR3 runs 12 residues. After removal of 6 bases from V and 7 bases from J, the junction contained 6 bases not matched to a gene. Per germline, CDR1 DFQATT and CDR2 SNEGSKA (reference sequence). The CDR3 bases are TGCAGTGCAAAGACAGGGACCCAGCCCCAGCATTTT. Protein sequence: CSAKTGTQPQHF.

By its share, this clonotype is medium-sized. This beta chain was picked up by a library intended for alpha chains and is off target, so its count carries little meaning. This sequence joins TRBV5-1 and TRBJ2-1; TRBD1 matches at 11 bases. Germline trimming cut 1 base from V and 6 bases from J; bases unmatched to any gene: 9. Germline CDR1 and CDR2: SGHRS and YFSETQ. The CDR3 runs 17 residues. The CDR3 here is CASSLTAGTGGRNEQFF. The CDR3, as DNA: TGCGCCAGCAGCTTGACCGCTGGGACAGGGGGACGCAATGAGCAGTTCTTC.

This clonotype has a count of ten or more. This beta chain is a stray read from a library made for alpha chains; its abundance is not meaningful. The chain recombines TRBV12-3 or TRBV12-4 with TRBJ2-2, with 8 bases identical to TRBD1. The CDR3 covers 15 residues. V shed 4 bases, J shed 5 bases, and the junction held 6 bases outside the gene matches. The CDR3, as DNA: TGTGCCAGCAGTTACAGACAGGGGTGGACCGGGGAGCTGTTTTTT. This encodes CASSYRQGWTGELFF.

This clonotype was recorded many times. Being off target in a library aimed at alpha chains, this beta chain has a size of little meaning. The CDR3 reads CASSEGVLQETQYF. In DNA, the CDR3 is TGCGCCAGCAGTGAGGGGGTTCTCCAAGAGACCCAGTACTTC. The V call is TRBV5-1, the J call TRBJ2-5; possibly TRBD1 for D (6 bases). The CDR3 is 14 amino acids. The germline gives CDR1 SGHRS, CDR2 YFSETQ. V gave up 5 bases and J gave up 1 base, with 12 bases separating them.

This clonotype has at least ten counts. Because the library targeted alpha chains, this beta chain is an off-target read whose size means little. The V and J genes are TRBV12-3 or TRBV12-4 and TRBJ2-5, with 7 positions matching TRBD2. Unmatched junction bases numbered 12, after V lost 8 bases and J lost 3 bases. The CDR3 has 15 amino acids. The CDR3: CASGSRGEGKETQYF. The CDR3, as DNA: TGTGCCAGCGGGTCCCGGGGGGAGGGGAAAGAGACCCAGTACTTC.

This clonotype was found many times. A library made for alpha chains picked up this beta chain off target, so its size means little. V and J are TRBV27 and TRBJ1-6; D call uncertain. The length of the CDR3 is 14 residues. Trimming removed 3 bases from V and 3 bases from J, with 6 bases in between. The germline CDR1 and CDR2 sequences are MNHEY and SMNVEV (reference sequence). DNA for the CDR3: TGTGCCAGCAGTTTCCTGGACTATAATTCACCCCTCCACTTT. Protein product: CASSFLDYNSPLHF.

This clonotype was picked up many times. Found in a library prepared for alpha chains, this beta chain is an off-target read, and its abundance has little meaning. The chain recombines TRBV10-3 with TRBJ2-2, with D unresolved. The CDR3 runs 14 residues. Looked up from germline, CDR1 is ENHRY and CDR2 is SYGVKD. V gave up 4 bases and J gave up 4 bases, with 10 bases separating them. CDR3 DNA: TGTGCCATCAGTGTGGAGCAGGTCACCGGGGAGCTGTTTTTT. This gives the protein CAISVEQVTGELFF.

This clonotype has only a few counts. Found in a library prepared for alpha chains, this beta chain is an off-target read, and its abundance has little meaning. This chain links TRBV10-3 with TRBJ1-1; tentative D call: TRBD1 (5 bases). The ends were cut back, 6 bases at V and 11 bases at J, with 16 bases in the middle. This CDR3 is built from 12 residues. Germline V gene sequence: CDR1 ENHRY, CDR2 SYGVKD. CDR3 sequence reads: CAIRSTGTLAFF. The CDR3 coding sequence is TGTGCCATCAGATCCACTGGGACGCTGGCTTTCTTT.

This clonotype was seen ten or more times. This beta chain is an unintended read in a library built for alpha chains; its size means little. The V gene is TRBV7-2, the J gene TRBJ1-1; D is unclear. The V end lost 7 bases, the J end lost 0 bases, and 12 bases lay between the germline ends. In germline, CDR1 is SGHTA, CDR2 FQGNSA. The CDR3 loop spans 14 amino acids. The DNA of the CDR3 is TGTGCCAGCAACAATTTTGGCTTGAACACTGAAGCTTTCTTT. It encodes CASNNFGLNTEAFF.

The table lists this clonotype with a few counts. Within a library made for alpha chains, this beta chain is off target, and its count is uninformative. The V gene is TRBV27, the J gene TRBJ2-5, with TRBD2 matching over 14 bases. CDR1 is MNHEY and CDR2 is SMNVEV in the germline V gene (reference sequence). V was clipped by 5 bases and J by 4 bases; unmatched bases: 9. The CDR3 is made up of 17 amino acids. CDR3 protein: CASSQRTSGGPGETQYF. The CDR3 DNA is TGTGCCAGCAGTCAAAGGACTAGCGGGGGGCCCGGAGAGACCCAGTACTTC.

This clonotype was seen repeatedly, ten times or more. This beta chain turned up in a library designed for alpha chains; as an off-target read, its abundance says little. This chain links TRBV28 with TRBJ2-7; maybe TRBD1 (6 bases). V was shortened by 3 bases and J by 6 bases, with 15 bases between the two germline ends. The CDR3 has 14 amino acids. In germline, CDR1 is MDHEN, CDR2 SYDVKM. The CDR3 loop is CASSFVQGYGEQYF. Written as DNA, the CDR3 is TGTGCCAGCAGTTTTGTCCAGGGGTATGGCGAGCAGTACTTC.

This clonotype was seen at least ten times. Since the library was made to target alpha chains, this beta chain is a stray read and its abundance is not meaningful. This chain links TRBV7-2 with TRBJ2-5; D is unresolved. Between the trimmed V and J ends, which lost 5 bases and 4 bases, there was a span of 8 bases. Germline V lookup: CDR1 SGHTA, CDR2 FQGNSA. The CDR3 extends over 12 amino acids. The CDR3 DNA reads TGTGCCAGCAGCCCTTCCCGAGAGACCCAGTACTTC. Protein sequence: CASSPSRETQYF.

This clonotype was detected many times. Since it is a stray read in a library aimed at alpha chains, this beta chain has a size that is not meaningful. CDR3 sequence (DNA): TGTGCCAGCAGCCAAGGGACGGAACACTACGAGCAGTACTTC. As protein: CASSQGTEHYEQYF. The J gene is TRBJ2-7, the V gene TRBV14; D uncertain. The CDR3 consists of 14 residues. Trimming pared 1 base from V and 3 bases from J, leaving 10 bases between. Per the germline V gene, CDR1 is SGHDN and CDR2 is FVKESK. The full variable domain, with the rest looked up from reference TRBV14 and TRBJ2-7, is EAGVTQFPSHSVIEKGQTVTLRCDPISGHDNLYWYRRVMGKEIKFLLHFVKESKQDESGMPNNRFLAERTGGTYSTLKVQPAELEDSGVYFCASSQGTEHYEQYFGPGTRLTVT.

Judged by abundance, this clonotype is medium-sized. A library made for alpha chains picked up this beta chain off target, so its size means little. The chain links TRBV20-1 to TRBJ2-1, with a tentative D call TRBD2 (6 bases). This CDR3 is 14 amino acids long. From germline, CDR1 is DFQATT and CDR2 SNEGSKA (reference sequence). With 5 bases removed from V and 9 bases from J, the gap between germline ends came to 20 bases. This chain's CDR3 is CSASRLDQGSEQFF. The DNA of the CDR3 is TGCAGTGCTTCTCGACTAGATCAGGGTAGTGAGCAGTTCTTC.

The sample holds many counts of this clonotype. This beta chain is off target for a library built for alpha chains, so its abundance means little. The chain employs TRBV7-9 and TRBJ1-3, with D hard to call. The CDR3 has 13 residues. CDR1 SEHNR and CDR2 FQNEAQ come from the germline V gene (reference sequence). The V end was cut by 3 bases, the J end by 0 bases, with 3 bases between. The CDR3 nucleotides are TGTGCCAGCAGCTTGAACTCTGGAAACACCATATATTTT. Translating gives CASSLNSGNTIYF.

This clonotype was recorded many times. The size of this beta chain means little, since it is a stray read in a library made for alpha chains. This chain uses TRBV28 with TRBJ2-3; TRBD2 matches at 10 bases. After removal of 4 bases from V and 5 bases from J, the junction contained 15 bases not matched to a gene. The CDR3 covers 18 residues. Per germline, CDR1 MDHEN and CDR2 SYDVKM. CDR3 region: CASSSVRPERGGQDTQYF. As DNA, the CDR3 is TGTGCCAGCAGTTCAGTTCGCCCCGAGCGGGGGGGCCAAGATACGCAGTATTTT. The full variable domain, rest sourced from reference TRBV28 and TRBJ2-3, is DVKVTQSSRYLVKRTGEKVFLECVQDMDHENMFWYRQDPGLGLRLIYFSYDVKMKEKGDIPEGYSVSREKKERFSLILESASTNQTSMYLCASSSVRPERGGQDTQYFGPGTRLTVL.